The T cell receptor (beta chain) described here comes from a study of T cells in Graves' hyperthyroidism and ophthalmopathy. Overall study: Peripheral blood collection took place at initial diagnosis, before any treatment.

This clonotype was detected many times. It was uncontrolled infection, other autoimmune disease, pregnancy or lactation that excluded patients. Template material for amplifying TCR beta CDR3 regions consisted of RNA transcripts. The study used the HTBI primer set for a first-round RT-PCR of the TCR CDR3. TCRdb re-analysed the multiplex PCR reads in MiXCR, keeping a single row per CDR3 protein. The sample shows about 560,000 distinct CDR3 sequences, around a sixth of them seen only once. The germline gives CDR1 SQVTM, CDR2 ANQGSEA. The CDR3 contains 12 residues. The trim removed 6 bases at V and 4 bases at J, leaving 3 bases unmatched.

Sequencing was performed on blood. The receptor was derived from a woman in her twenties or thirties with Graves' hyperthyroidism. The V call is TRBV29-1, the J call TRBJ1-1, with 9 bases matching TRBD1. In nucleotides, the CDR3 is TGCAGCGTCGACAGGGGGGCCACTGAAGCTTTCTTT. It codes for CSVDRGATEAFF.